Below are 28 T cell receptor beta chains sequenced from a single sample in a study of cytomegalovirus exposure and HLA in healthy donors. It was with 60 Vbeta and 13 Jbeta primers that the PCR ran. Profiled with immunoSEQ multiplex PCR; TCRdb holds only in-frame clones, not every one. This sample has around 36,000 clones, with 86% found just once. Specimen: PBMCs. Source of these receptors: a woman aged 40 to 55 in good health and CMV-seropositive.

The chain joins TRBV11-2 to TRBJ1-3, with unresolved D. Trimming removed 3 bases from V and 0 bases from J, with 9 bases in between. Per the germline V gene, CDR1 is SGHAT and CDR2 is FQNNGV. The CDR3 covers 15 residues. The CDR3 is CASSFGQVSGNTIYF. CDR3 sequence (DNA): TGTGCCAGCAGCTTTGGGCAGGTCTCTGGAAACACCATATATTTT.

This chain links TRBV7-2 with TRBJ1-1; perhaps TRBD1 as D (6 bases). The V gene lost 5 bases and the J gene lost 1 base, with 17 bases spanning the gap. The CDR3 runs to 16 residues. Germline V gene lookup returns CDR1 SGHTA and CDR2 FQGNSA. The CDR3 region has the DNA TGTGCCAGCAGCCCCAGGCGGGGAGGGGGGAACACTGAAGCTTTCTTT. Residues: CASSPRRGGGNTEAFF.

The chain employs TRBV10-1 and TRBJ2-7, with 7 positions matching TRBD2. J gave up 6 bases and V 10 bases, and 12 bases lay outside the gene matches. The CDR3 has 13 residues. Germline values: CDR1 WNHNN, CDR2 SYGVQD (reference sequence). The CDR3 loop reads CATKGPGGSEQYF. The DNA for the CDR3 is TGCGCCACCAAGGGACCCGGCGGGAGCGAGCAGTACTTC.

The gene calls are TRBV7-9 and TRBJ1-5, with a tentative D call TRBD1 (6 bases). Germline V gives CDR1 SEHNR, CDR2 FQNEAQ (reference sequence). This CDR3 region has 13 residues. Deletions cut 2 bases from V and 6 bases from J, with 8 bases between. The chain's CDR3 is CASSLLQGQPQHF. CDR3 DNA: TGTGCCAGCAGCTTACTACAGGGTCAGCCCCAGCATTTT.

The chain recombines TRBV5-1 with TRBJ2-4; 9 bases align to TRBD1. Germline V gives CDR1 SGHRS, CDR2 YFSETQ. V lost 2 bases, J lost 5 bases, and 8 bases stayed unmatched. CDR3 size: 16 residues. DNA of the CDR3: TGCGCCAGCAGCTTTCTTACAGGGGGCTTTGAAAACATTCAGTACTTC. It is translated as CASSFLTGGFENIQYF. The variable domain in full, with the rest retrieved from reference TRBV5-1 and TRBJ2-4, is KAGVTQTPRYLIKTRGQQVTLSCSPISGHRSVSWYQQTPGQGLQFLFEYFSETQRNKGNFPGRFSGRQFSNSRSEMNVSTLELGDSALYLCASSFLTGGFENIQYFGAGTRLSVL.

The rearrangement uses TRBV11-1 and TRBJ2-7; D not resolved. V was clipped by 1 base and J by 5 bases, with 9 bases between them. The CDR3 totals 13 residues. The germline V gene has CDR1 SGHAT and CDR2 FQDESV (reference sequence). Here the CDR3 DNA reads TGTGCCAGCAGCTTAGGAGGCTGGGACGAGCAGTACTTC. Encoded protein: CASSLGGWDEQYF.

The V gene is TRBV5-4, the J gene TRBJ2-5, with TRBD1 identical over 9 bases. In germline, CDR1 is SGHNT, CDR2 YYREEE (reference sequence). The V and J ends lost 4 bases and 5 bases, in that order; junction bases with no gene match: 12. CDR3 length: 16 amino acids. The CDR3, as DNA: TGTGCCAGCAGCCGCGTCCCGGGACAGGGTACGGAGACCCAGTACTTC. It translates to CASSRVPGQGTETQYF.

V and J are TRBV28 and TRBJ1-1; the D gene is possibly TRBD1 (6 bases). V was shortened by 7 bases and J by 1 base, with 13 bases between the two germline ends. CDR1 and CDR2 from the germline V gene are MDHEN and SYDVKM. The CDR3 spans 14 residues. CDR3 coding DNA: TGTGCCAGCAACCCGACAGGATCGAACACTGAAGCTTTCTTT. Translation: CASNPTGSNTEAFF.

For this clone: Mismatch with germline at one junction end may stem from a read error. The rearrangement links TRBV7-2 to TRBJ2-3; 8 nucleotides line up with TRBD2. There are 14 residues in the CDR3. Germline lookup yields CDR1 SGHTA and CDR2 FQGNSA. The CDR3: CASSLAGLTDTQYF. CDR3 nucleotides: TGTGCCAGCAGCCTAGCGGGCCTCACAGATACGCAGTATTTT.

V usage is TRBV6-1 and J usage is TRBJ1-4, with D unresolved. The V gene's germline CDR1 is MNHNS and CDR2 SASEGT. The CDR3 is 15 amino acids. Trimming cost V 6 bases and J 3 bases, with 14 bases left between them. As DNA, the CDR3 is TGTGCCAGCAGCCCGTTCCGGTCTTCTAATGAAAAACTGTTTTTT. Its translation is CASSPFRSSNEKLFF.

Regarding this clone: The sample has other DNA sequences that encode this CDR3 too. The chain is built from TRBV25-1 and TRBJ2-1, with D tentatively TRBD2 (6 bases). Germline V gene data show CDR1 as MGHDK and CDR2 as SYGVNS. This CDR3 spans 15 amino acids. V was pared by 5 bases and J by 2 bases, with 13 bases between. CDR3 residues: CASSSGGAPYNEQFF. The CDR3 DNA reads TGTGCCAGCAGTTCCGGAGGGGCCCCCTACAATGAGCAGTTCTTC.

This clone was detected once. The CDR3 loop is CASRSGYNEQFF. As DNA, the CDR3 is TGTGCCAGCAGGTCGGGATACAATGAGCAGTTCTTC. This chain uses TRBV28 with TRBJ2-1; possible D gene TRBD2, 5 bases. Trimming took 6 bases from V and 4 from J, leaving 7 bases between them. CDR3 length equals 12 residues. In germline, CDR1 is MDHEN, CDR2 SYDVKM.

The chain carries TRBV28 and TRBJ1-3; 10 bases line up with TRBD1. There are 16 residues in the CDR3. Germline assignment: CDR1 MDHEN and CDR2 SYDVKM. After removal of 6 bases from V and 4 bases from J, the junction contained 9 bases not matched to a gene. CDR3 amino acids: CASSPMGQGFGNTIYF. The CDR3 region has the DNA TGTGCCAGCAGCCCCATGGGACAGGGGTTCGGAAACACCATATATTTT.

This chain links TRBV13 with TRBJ2-5; possible D gene TRBD1, 6 bases. The CDR3 extends over 14 amino acids. Trimming took off 5 bases at V and 0 bases at J, with 10 bases between the two ends. Germline V CDR1 and CDR2: PRHDT, FYEKMQ (reference sequence). The DNA of the CDR3 is TGTGCCAGCAGCCGGGACAACGACCAAGAGACCCAGTACTTC. Protein sequence: CASSRDNDQETQYF.

This sequence joins TRBV27 and TRBJ2-1; D is ambiguous. This CDR3 is 12 amino acids long. Germline values: CDR1 MNHEY, CDR2 SMNVEV (reference sequence). The V and J ends lost 2 bases and 7 bases respectively, with 6 bases between them. CDR3 in DNA: TGTGCCAGCAGTTTAACAAATAATGAGCAGTTCTTC. This codes for CASSLTNNEQFF.

V usage is TRBV7-9 and J usage is TRBJ2-7, with 7 bases fitting TRBD1. Per germline, CDR1 SEHNR and CDR2 FQNEAQ (reference sequence). V lost 3 bases and J lost 0; bases outside the gene matches: 8. The CDR3 runs 16 residues. The CDR3 region has the DNA TGTGCCAGCAGCTTCGCCAGACAGGGTAGCTCCTACGAGCAGTACTTC. Translating it yields CASSFARQGSSYEQYF.

The DNA for the CDR3 is TGCGCCAGCAGGACAGGGAAAGACACCGGGGAGCTGTTTTTT. Amino acid sequence: CASRTGKDTGELFF. The chain employs TRBV10-1 and TRBJ2-2; TRBD1 matches 7 bases. Germline loops: CDR1 WNHNN, CDR2 SYGVQD (reference sequence). The CDR3 runs 14 residues. The trim removed 6 bases at V and 3 bases at J, leaving 4 bases unmatched.

This rearrangement joins TRBV19 to TRBJ1-4; unclear D gene. Germline-derived CDR1 and CDR2 are LNHDA and SQIVND (reference sequence). V shed 10 bases and J shed 5 bases, with 14 bases lying between them. The CDR3 has 13 amino acids. The CDR3 protein is CATSPSGNEKLFF. The DNA of the CDR3 is TGTGCCACCTCCCCTTCTGGCAATGAAAAACTGTTTTTT.

The V gene is TRBV7-9, the J gene TRBJ2-7; tentatively, D is TRBD1 (6 bases). Germline CDR1 reads SEHNR; CDR2 reads FQNEAQ (reference sequence). Trimming removed 4 bases at V and 0 bases at J, with 13 bases between. The CDR3 spans 15 residues. The CDR3 protein is CASSSRDIGSYEQYF. As DNA, the CDR3 is TGTGCCAGCAGCTCCCGGGACATCGGCTCCTACGAGCAGTACTTC.

The rearrangement links TRBV7-2 to TRBJ2-1; no clear D. V was trimmed by 1 base and J by 2 bases, leaving 9 bases between them. Germline V gives CDR1 SGHTA, CDR2 FQGNSA. The CDR3 spans 15 residues. CDR3 in amino acids: CASSLDGATYNEQFF. DNA for the CDR3: TGTGCCAGCAGCTTAGATGGAGCCACCTACAATGAGCAGTTCTTC.

This chain joins TRBV27 and TRBJ2-7; a weak D match, TRBD2 (5 bases). CDR1 is MNHEY and CDR2 is SMNVEV in the germline V gene (reference sequence). The CDR3 length is 14 residues. Trimming shortened V by 8 bases and J by 0 bases, and 14 bases separated the two germline ends. The CDR3 region is CASRLHAGSYEQYF. The CDR3 bases are TGTGCCAGCCGCCTCCATGCGGGCTCCTACGAGCAGTACTTC.

The genes are TRBV6-6 and TRBJ1-4; the D is unclear. The CDR3 totals 15 residues. Per the germline V gene, CDR1 is MNHNY and CDR2 is SVGAGI (reference sequence). V lost 5 bases and J 3 bases, leaving 13 bases between the germline ends. The CDR3 region is CASSPRLPSNEKLFF. The CDR3 DNA is TGTGCCAGCAGTCCGCGACTCCCCTCTAATGAAAAACTGTTTTTT.

The rearrangement joins TRBV6-1 to TRBJ1-1; tentative D call: TRBD1 (6 bases). V dropped 7 bases and J dropped 4 bases, with 13 bases sitting between them. Germline V CDR1 and CDR2: MNHNS, SASEGT. This CDR3 has 13 amino acids. In nucleotides, the CDR3 is TGTGCCAGCACCCTGACAGGAGGCACTGAAGCTTTCTTT. Amino acids: CASTLTGGTEAFF.

The sample holds a few counts of this clone. Other DNA sequences in the sample encode the same CDR3. CDR3 sequence (DNA): TGTGCCAGCAGAGGAACAGGGCGTTCGGGCTACACCTTC. As protein: CASRGTGRSGYTF. The chain recombines TRBV6-5 with TRBJ1-2; D may be TRBD1 (6 bases). The ends were cut back, 6 bases at V and 8 bases at J, with 16 bases in the middle. Germline V gene sequence: CDR1 MNHEY, CDR2 SVGAGI. CDR3 length: 13 amino acids.

This chain uses TRBV11-2 with TRBJ2-7; 8 nucleotides agree with TRBD2. V trimming: 6 bases; J trimming: 3 bases; junction bases outside the gene matches: 7. Germline V lookup: CDR1 SGHAT, CDR2 FQNNGV. The CDR3 extends over 14 amino acids. The CDR3 protein is CASRQTGGDYEQYF. The CDR3 DNA follows: TGTGCCAGCAGGCAAACGGGGGGGGACTACGAGCAGTACTTC.

The chain is built from TRBV7-9 and TRBJ1-4; D call uncertain. V gave up 4 bases and J gave up 8 bases, with 17 bases separating them. Germline CDR1 SEHNR, CDR2 FQNEAQ (reference sequence). There are 15 residues in the CDR3. The CDR3 nucleotides are TGTGCCAGCAGCTACTCGGGAGCCGGCGGGGAAAAACTGTTTTTT. Its protein is CASSYSGAGGEKLFF. The variable domain in full, with the rest retrieved from reference TRBV7-9 and TRBJ1-4, is DTGVSQNPRHKITKRGQNVTFRCDPISEHNRLYWYRQTLGQGPEFLTYFQNEAQLEKSRLLSDRFSAERPKGSFSTLEIQRTEQGDSAMYLCASSYSGAGGEKLFFGSGTQLSVL.

This clone was picked up one time. The J gene is TRBJ2-7, the V gene TRBV19; tentative D call: TRBD2 (6 bases). Trimming stripped 0 bases from V and 6 bases from J, with 12 bases between. This CDR3 contains 14 residues. Germline V gives CDR1 LNHDA, CDR2 SQIVND (reference sequence). CDR3: CASSIDTRGGEQYF. The CDR3 coding sequence is TGTGCCAGTAGTATAGATACTAGGGGAGGCGAGCAGTACTTC.

The genes are TRBV27 and TRBJ1-3; D not resolved. Trimming took off 0 bases at V and 3 bases at J, with 6 bases between the two ends. The CDR3 has 14 residues. The germline CDR1 and CDR2 sequences are MNHEY and SMNVEV (reference sequence). The CDR3 DNA sequence: TGTGCCAGCAGTTTATCTCGGGGTGGAAACACCATATATTTT. Protein sequence: CASSLSRGGNTIYF.